This T cell receptor (beta chain) was sequenced during a study of cytomegalovirus exposure and HLA in healthy donors. The PCR ran on 60 Vbeta and 13 Jbeta primers. Assay used: immunoSEQ multiplex PCR; TCRdb lists only in-frame clones, some missing. The sample records fewer than 140,000 clones, around 80% being singletons. Germline loops: CDR1 MDHEN, CDR2 SYDVKM. Between the trimmed V and J ends, which lost 6 bases and 3 bases, there was a span of 15 bases. The CDR3 sequence is 15 residues long. Findings of the study overall: When the data were analyzed later, several of the most significant clusters appeared to be linked to common viral pathogens.

On this clone itself: Its specificity is not known.

The sequenced material came from PBMCs. This sequence was found in a woman between 50 and 59 years old in good health and CMV-seropositive. The gene calls are TRBV28 and TRBJ2-1, with a weak D call TRBD1 (5 bases). The CDR3 coding sequence is TGTGCCAGCAGGACAGATAAACGGTACTACAATGAGCAGTTCTTC. Amino acid sequence: CASRTDKRYYNEQFF. Filled out from reference TRBV28 and TRBJ2-1, the complete variable domain reads DVKVTQSSRYLVKRTGEKVFLECVQDMDHENMFWYRQDPGLGLRLIYFSYDVKMKEKGDIPEGYSVSREKKERFSLILESASTNQTSMYLCASRTDKRYYNEQFFGPGTRLTVL.